Listed below are T cell receptor beta chains from one sample, sequenced in a study of blood T cell repertoires in COVID-19. Sequenced by immunoSEQ multiplex PCR; TCRdb stores in-frame clones only, minus some. The sample shows roughly 49,000 clones, more than 85% of them seen only once. The sample taken for sequencing was peripheral blood. The receptor source for this set is a woman aged 80 or older with acute or convalescent COVID-19. Both conserved end residues are part of each CDR3. A D gene is named only where the DNA matches it firmly. Not all rows give a size; the values are once, few, many and, for expanded clones, a class.

CDR3nt: TGTGCCTGGAGTGTACAACGGCGGTATAATTCACCCCTCCACTTT
CDR3aa: CAWSVQRRYNSPLHF
v_gene: TRBV30
j_gene: TRBJ1-6
abundance: -
d_gene: -

CDR3nt: TGTGCCAGTAGTATAGATTCCATTTCAACTAATGAAAAACTGTTTTTT
CDR3aa: CASSIDSISTNEKLFF
v_gene: TRBV19
j_gene: TRBJ1-4
abundance: -
d_gene: -

CDR3nt: TGTGCCAGCAGCCAAGGTACAGGGAACAATCAGCCCCAGCATTTT
CDR3aa: CASSQGTGNNQPQHF
v_gene: TRBV3-1/TRBV3-2
j_gene: TRBJ1-5
abundance: -
d_gene: -

CDR3nt: TGCGCCAGCAGAACCGGACAGGGGGCTCGGCAGCCCCAGCATTTT
CDR3aa: CASRTGQGARQPQHF
v_gene: TRBV10-1
j_gene: TRBJ1-5
abundance: few
d_gene: TRBD1

CDR3nt: TGTGCCTGGAGCCAGGGGGCGAGTGGCGGAGGCTACACCTTC
CDR3aa: CAWSQGASGGGYTF
v_gene: TRBV30
j_gene: TRBJ1-2
abundance: -
d_gene: TRBD1

CDR3nt: TGTGCCTGGAGGTGGGACAGTAAGCCTTGGGAAGCTTTCTTT
CDR3aa: CAWRWDSKPWEAFF
v_gene: TRBV30
j_gene: TRBJ1-1
abundance: -
d_gene: TRBD1

CDR3nt: TGTGCCAGCAGAAATACTGACAGGGTCACTGAAGCTTTCTTT
CDR3aa: CASRNTDRVTEAFF
v_gene: TRBV6-4
j_gene: TRBJ1-1
abundance: few
d_gene: TRBD1

CDR3nt: TGTGCCAGCAGTTTATCGGCGACAGGCCGGCCCCTCAATGAAAAACTGTTTTTT
CDR3aa: CASSLSATGRPLNEKLFF
v_gene: TRBV27
j_gene: TRBJ1-4
abundance: -
d_gene: -

CDR3nt: TGTGCCAGCAGTTTAAGGAGGTATGGCTACACCTTC
CDR3aa: CASSLRRYGYTF
v_gene: TRBV12-3/TRBV12-4
j_gene: TRBJ1-2
abundance: -
d_gene: -

CDR3nt: TGCGCCAGCAGCTTGCGCGAAATTGGGGGAGGCTATGGCTACACCTTC
CDR3aa: CASSLREIGGGYGYTF
v_gene: TRBV5-1
j_gene: TRBJ1-2
abundance: -
d_gene: -

CDR3nt: TGTGCCAGCAACCGACAGGGGGGGGGCACTGAAGCTTTCTTT
CDR3aa: CASNRQGGGTEAFF
v_gene: TRBV9
j_gene: TRBJ1-1
abundance: -
d_gene: TRBD1

CDR3nt: TGTGCCAGCAGTTACGTACTAGCGGCCTCCTACAATGAGCAGTTCTTC
CDR3aa: CASSYVLAASYNEQFF
v_gene: TRBV6-2/TRBV6-3
j_gene: TRBJ2-1
abundance: once
d_gene: TRBD2

CDR3nt: TGTGCCTGCTCTCCGGGAGGGGGCTACGAGCAGTACTTC
CDR3aa: CACSPGGGYEQYF
v_gene: TRBV30
j_gene: TRBJ2-7
abundance: -
d_gene: TRBD2

CDR3nt: TGTGCCAGTAGTATACGGGACAGGGGGGTGGGTGAGCAGTTCTTC
CDR3aa: CASSIRDRGVGEQFF
v_gene: TRBV19
j_gene: TRBJ2-1
abundance: -
d_gene: TRBD1

CDR3nt: TGTGCCAGCAGCCCTCTTAGCGGGAGGGCTTTTTATGAGCAGTTCTTC
CDR3aa: CASSPLSGRAFYEQFF
v_gene: TRBV14
j_gene: TRBJ2-1
abundance: -
d_gene: TRBD2

CDR3nt: TGCGCCAGCGGTGACTTGCCGTACACCGGGGAGCTGTTTTTT
CDR3aa: CASGDLPYTGELFF
v_gene: TRBV5-1
j_gene: TRBJ2-2
abundance: -
d_gene: -

CDR3nt: TGTGCCAGCAGGCCTGGGACAGGGGGCAACATTCAGTACTTC
CDR3aa: CASRPGTGGNIQYF
v_gene: TRBV6-5
j_gene: TRBJ2-4
abundance: -
d_gene: TRBD1

CDR3nt: TGTGCCAGCAGCCGTAGCATTGGCAATCAGCCCCAGCATTTT
CDR3aa: CASSRSIGNQPQHF
v_gene: TRBV3-1/TRBV3-2
j_gene: TRBJ1-5
abundance: -
d_gene: -

CDR3nt: TGTGCTAGTGGTTTGTCGACGGCTAGCGGGATTAGCACAGATACGCAGTATTTT
CDR3aa: CASGLSTASGISTDTQYF
v_gene: TRBV12-5
j_gene: TRBJ2-3
abundance: -
d_gene: TRBD2

CDR3nt: TGTGCCAGCAGCCACACTAGCGACCCTGGGGCCAACGTCCTGACTTTC
CDR3aa: CASSHTSDPGANVLTF
v_gene: TRBV4-2
j_gene: TRBJ2-6
abundance: -
d_gene: TRBD2

CDR3nt: TGTGCCAGCAGTGTTCTACCGGGACAGGGCGCCACTGAAGCTTTCTTT
CDR3aa: CASSVLPGQGATEAFF
v_gene: TRBV6-1
j_gene: TRBJ1-1
abundance: -
d_gene: TRBD1

CDR3nt: TGCAGCGTGAGCTTTACAGATACGCAGTATTTT
CDR3aa: CSVSFTDTQYF
v_gene: TRBV29-1
j_gene: TRBJ2-3
abundance: -
d_gene: -

CDR3nt: TGTGCCAGCAGCCAAGCTACAGGGTTTCATGAAAAACTGTTTTTT
CDR3aa: CASSQATGFHEKLFF
v_gene: TRBV3-1/TRBV3-2
j_gene: TRBJ1-4
abundance: -
d_gene: -

CDR3nt: TGCGCCAGCAGCTTGGGTGGAGGGACTAGCGCACGTTACCAAGAGACCCAGTACTTC
CDR3aa: CASSLGGGTSARYQETQYF
v_gene: TRBV5-1
j_gene: TRBJ2-5
abundance: -
d_gene: TRBD2

CDR3nt: TGCGCCAGCAGCTTGGGGACAGCTAACTATGGCTACACCTTC
CDR3aa: CASSLGTANYGYTF
v_gene: TRBV5-1
j_gene: TRBJ1-2
abundance: -
d_gene: -

CDR3nt: TGTGCCTGGAGTTTAGGCACAGATACGCAGTATTTT
CDR3aa: CAWSLGTDTQYF
v_gene: TRBV30
j_gene: TRBJ2-3
abundance: -
d_gene: -

CDR3nt: TGCGCCAGCAGCCAAGCCGCCACTCTCTCTGGAAACACCATATATTTT
CDR3aa: CASSQAATLSGNTIYF
v_gene: TRBV4-1
j_gene: TRBJ1-3
abundance: -
d_gene: -

CDR3nt: TGTGCCAGTTTACTACTACGCGGGGATGAGCAGTTCTTC
CDR3aa: CASLLLRGDEQFF
v_gene: TRBV7-9
j_gene: TRBJ2-1
abundance: few
d_gene: -

CDR3nt: TGTGCCAGCAGCCCCCCCCGCGGCAGGGGTCCTGTCGAGCAGTACTTC
CDR3aa: CASSPPRGRGPVEQYF
v_gene: TRBV11-3
j_gene: TRBJ2-7
abundance: -
d_gene: -

CDR3nt: TGTGCCAGTAGAAACAGGGTGGCCACTGAAGCTTTCTTT
CDR3aa: CASRNRVATEAFF
v_gene: TRBV19
j_gene: TRBJ1-1
abundance: -
d_gene: -

CDR3nt: TGTGCCAGCAGTTACTCGGGGGCATTGGGCAATCAGCCCCAGCATTTT
CDR3aa: CASSYSGALGNQPQHF
v_gene: TRBV6-6
j_gene: TRBJ1-5
abundance: -
d_gene: -

CDR3nt: TGTGCCAGCAGTGATAGCGGGAGGGTCACCGGGGAGCTGTTTTTT
CDR3aa: CASSDSGRVTGELFF
v_gene: TRBV25-1
j_gene: TRBJ2-2
abundance: -
d_gene: TRBD2

CDR3nt: TGTGCCAGCAGTTCCACAGGACAGGGTCATCAGCCCCAGCATTTT
CDR3aa: CASSSTGQGHQPQHF
v_gene: TRBV9
j_gene: TRBJ1-5
abundance: -
d_gene: TRBD1

CDR3nt: TGTGCCAGCTCACCGGGGGGGCAAGAGACCCAGTACTTC
CDR3aa: CASSPGGQETQYF
v_gene: TRBV18
j_gene: TRBJ2-5
abundance: once
d_gene: TRBD2

CDR3nt: TGTGCCAGTAGTATTTCGTTTAGGCTAGCGGACCGCCGAGCCCACAATGAGCAGTTCTTC
CDR3aa: CASSISFRLADRRAHNEQFF
v_gene: TRBV19
j_gene: TRBJ2-1
abundance: -
d_gene: TRBD2

CDR3nt: TGTGCCATCAGTGAGTCGGACAGGGGGCCCTACGAGCAGTACTTC
CDR3aa: CAISESDRGPYEQYF
v_gene: TRBV10-3
j_gene: TRBJ2-7
abundance: few
d_gene: TRBD1

CDR3nt: TGTGCCACCAGTGACGGGAAATACAGGGGGAACACCGGGGAGCTGTTTTTT
CDR3aa: CATSDGKYRGNTGELFF
v_gene: TRBV24-1
j_gene: TRBJ2-2
abundance: -
d_gene: TRBD1

CDR3nt: TGTGCCAGCTCATATCCGTGGGACAGGGTCGATGAGCAGTTCTTC
CDR3aa: CASSYPWDRVDEQFF
v_gene: TRBV18
j_gene: TRBJ2-1
abundance: -
d_gene: TRBD1

CDR3nt: TGCGCCAGCAGCCAAGGAACAGGGGGCCGTAATTCACCCCTCCACTTT
CDR3aa: CASSQGTGGRNSPLHF
v_gene: TRBV4-1
j_gene: TRBJ1-6
abundance: -
d_gene: TRBD1

CDR3nt: TGCGCCAGCAGCCTTGGACAGAACAATTATGGCTACACCTTC
CDR3aa: CASSLGQNNYGYTF
v_gene: TRBV5-1
j_gene: TRBJ1-2
abundance: -
d_gene: -

CDR3nt: TGTGCCAGTAGTATTCGGGAAAAGGGCGGGGAGCTGTTTTTT
CDR3aa: CASSIREKGGELFF
v_gene: TRBV19
j_gene: TRBJ2-2
abundance: -
d_gene: -

CDR3nt: TGTGCCAGCAGCCCTGCAGGGTTTGCGCAGTACTTC
CDR3aa: CASSPAGFAQYF
v_gene: TRBV7-9
j_gene: TRBJ2-7
abundance: -
d_gene: -

CDR3nt: TGTGCCAGCAGTTCGCAAGACTCCTATGGCTACACCTTC
CDR3aa: CASSSQDSYGYTF
v_gene: TRBV27
j_gene: TRBJ1-2
abundance: -
d_gene: -

CDR3nt: TGTGCCAGCAGCTTAGGGCCGTATGGCTACACCTTC
CDR3aa: CASSLGPYGYTF
v_gene: TRBV7-8
j_gene: TRBJ1-2
abundance: -
d_gene: -

CDR3nt: TGCGCCAGCATTGGGGCCTCCTACAATGAGCAGTTCTTC
CDR3aa: CASIGASYNEQFF
v_gene: TRBV5-1
j_gene: TRBJ2-1
abundance: once
d_gene: -

CDR3nt: TGTGCCAGTAGTATCGTCGGACAGGCAATTTTCAAAGCTTTCTTT
CDR3aa: CASSIVGQAIFKAFF
v_gene: TRBV19
j_gene: TRBJ1-1
abundance: -
d_gene: TRBD1